Following are 20 T cell receptor beta chains from one sample sequenced in a study of shared clonotypes between healthy human individuals. Libraries were prepared by immunoSEQ multiplex PCR; TCRdb keeps only in-frame clonotypes and omits some of them. The data show 2 million to 2.5 million clones, around 95% seen once. The sequenced sample was naive CD4+ T cells sorted from blood. Subset denoted: CD45RA+ positively selected. The receptors here all came from a man younger than 35 in good health.

Regarding this clone: The same CDR3 arises from other DNA sequences in this sample as well. V is TRBV4-1 and J is TRBJ2-5; D is unclear. Per the germline V gene, CDR1 is MGHRA and CDR2 is YSYEKL. The CDR3 length is 13 residues. With 1 base removed from V and 2 bases from J, the gap between germline ends came to 5 bases. CDR3 protein: CASSQATQETQYF. In DNA, the CDR3 is TGCGCCAGCAGCCAAGCTACACAAGAGACCCAGTACTTC.

The CDR3 DNA reads TGTGCCAGCAGTGGGGATTACACTGAAGCTTTCTTT. It codes for CASSGDYTEAFF. This chain links TRBV5-8 with TRBJ1-1; D is undetermined. This CDR3 comprises 12 residues. V was clipped by 5 bases and J by 3 bases, with 8 bases between them. Germline V gene sequence: CDR1 SGHTS, CDR2 YDEGEE.

This chain links TRBV7-8 with TRBJ1-2, with 8 bases matching TRBD1. Unmatched junction bases numbered 5, after V lost 5 bases and J lost 6 bases. Germline-derived CDR1 and CDR2 are SGHVS and FQNEAQ. The CDR3 is 13 amino acids. CDR3 in amino acids: CASSTGTGDGYTF. In nucleotides, the CDR3 is TGTGCCAGCAGCACCGGGACAGGCGATGGCTACACCTTC.

The table lists this clone with a count of one. This chain uses TRBV5-1 with TRBJ2-3, with TRBD2 matching 10 bases. CDR1 is SGHRS, CDR2 YFSETQ, per germline. This CDR3 comprises 16 residues. V trimming: 5 bases; J trimming: 0 bases; junction bases outside the gene matches: 6. CDR3 residues: CASSYSAGGSTDTQYF. The CDR3 nucleotides are TGCGCCAGCAGTTATTCAGCGGGAGGGAGCACAGATACGCAGTATTTT.

This clone has a single count. The chain couples TRBV20-1 to TRBJ2-3; D is unresolved. V gave up 4 bases and J gave up 4 bases, with 6 bases separating them. The CDR3 sequence is 11 residues long. Germline V lookup: CDR1 DFQATT, CDR2 SNEGSKA (reference sequence). The CDR3 DNA reads as TGCAGTGCTATGGTCCCAGATACGCAGTATTTT. It translates to CSAMVPDTQYF.

The gene calls are TRBV7-9 and TRBJ2-1; D ambiguous. The V end lost 3 bases, the J end lost 4 bases, and 7 bases lay between the germline ends. The germline gives CDR1 SEHNR, CDR2 FQNEAQ (reference sequence). This CDR3 has 13 amino acids. The DNA for the CDR3 is TGTGCCAGCAGCTTGGAACAGTACAATGAGCAGTTCTTC. It codes for CASSLEQYNEQFF.

V gene TRBV10-2 combines with J gene TRBJ1-2, with 9 bases aligning to TRBD1. The V gene's germline CDR1 is WSHSY and CDR2 SAAADI. Unmatched junction bases numbered 10, after V lost 2 bases and J lost 6 bases. The CDR3 contains 16 residues. CDR3 residues: CASSEPTGQGLHGYTF. CDR3 bases: TGCGCCAGCAGTGAGCCCACGGGACAGGGCTTGCATGGCTACACCTTC.

This chain connects TRBV7-2 to TRBJ2-7; 11 bases match TRBD2. CDR3 size: 15 residues. V lost 6 bases and J lost 2; bases outside the gene matches: 6. Looked up from germline, CDR1 is SGHTA and CDR2 is FQGNSA. The CDR3 loop reads CASSSGTSGPYEQYF. Written as DNA, the CDR3 is TGTGCCAGCAGTTCCGGGACTAGCGGCCCCTACGAGCAGTACTTC.

This chain joins TRBV6-6 and TRBJ2-5, with 7 bases fitting TRBD1. The J call may be mistaken, given a closer DNA end match to TRBJ2-7. Germline lookup yields CDR1 MNHNY and CDR2 SVGAGI (reference sequence). This CDR3 comprises 15 residues. CDR3 region: CASSSGQVVSYEQYF. CDR3 bases: TGTGCCAGCAGTTCCGGACAGGTAGTCTCCTACGAGCAGTACTTC.

V and J are TRBV5-1 and TRBJ2-5, with no clear D. The V end lost 4 bases, the J end lost 2 bases, and 9 bases lay between the germline ends. The CDR3 is made up of 13 amino acids. Germline lookup yields CDR1 SGHRS and CDR2 YFSETQ. CDR3 loop: CASSEVGQETQYF. In DNA form, the CDR3 reads TGCGCCAGCAGCGAGGTTGGGCAAGAGACCCAGTACTTC.

The chain joins TRBV5-1 to TRBJ1-3; a weak D match, TRBD1 (6 bases). Deletions cut 4 bases from V and 0 bases from J, with 17 bases between. Germline loops: CDR1 SGHRS, CDR2 YFSETQ. CDR3 length: 17 amino acids. In DNA form, the CDR3 reads TGCGCCAGCAGCATCTCTCCGGGACAAGACTCTGGAAACACCATATATTTT. Translated, it gives CASSISPGQDSGNTIYF. The variable domain in full, completed from reference TRBV5-1 and TRBJ1-3, reads KAGVTQTPRYLIKTRGQQVTLSCSPISGHRSVSWYQQTPGQGLQFLFEYFSETQRNKGNFPGRFSGRQFSNSRSEMNVSTLELGDSALYLCASSISPGQDSGNTIYFGEGSWLTVV.

The V gene is TRBV10-2, the J gene TRBJ1-2, with 7 nucleotides matching TRBD1. V shed 0 bases, J shed 5 bases, and the junction held 6 bases outside the gene matches. The CDR3 is 15 residues long. Germline V gene sequence: CDR1 WSHSY, CDR2 SAAADI. CDR3 sequence (DNA): TGCGCCAGCAGTGAGTCAGGGGGCCGTAGGTATGGCTACACCTTC. Protein product: CASSESGGRRYGYTF.

The chain links TRBV6-4 to TRBJ1-1; possibly TRBD1 for D (6 bases). The CDR3 is 14 residues long. CDR1 is MRHNA, CDR2 SNTAGT, per germline. Between the trimmed V and J ends, which lost 7 bases and 0 bases, there was a span of 12 bases. The CDR3 bases are TGTGCCAGCAATCGACAGGAAATGAACACTGAAGCTTTCTTT. It translates to CASNRQEMNTEAFF.

The CDR3 DNA follows: TGTGCCAGCCAGATGGGGTCAGAAGCTTTCTTT. Encoded protein: CASQMGSEAFF. This chain links TRBV5-5 with TRBJ1-1; D is ambiguous. CDR1 and CDR2 (germline): SGHKS, YYEKEE (reference sequence). Trimming removed 7 bases from V and 8 bases from J, with 12 bases in between. CDR3 size: 11 residues.

The chain joins TRBV28 to TRBJ1-5; the D gene is possibly TRBD1 (5 bases). With 0 bases removed from V and 2 bases from J, the gap between germline ends came to 14 bases. The CDR3 spans 17 residues. Germline-derived CDR1 and CDR2 are MDHEN and SYDVKM. The CDR3 spells CASSLWLAGGGNQPQHF. In DNA, the CDR3 is TGTGCCAGCAGTTTATGGCTCGCGGGGGGAGGCAATCAGCCCCAGCATTTT.

The chain recombines TRBV2 with TRBJ2-2, with 9 bases matching TRBD2. This CDR3 region has 16 residues. After removal of 4 bases from V and 2 bases from J, the junction contained 5 bases not matched to a gene. The germline V gene has CDR1 SNHLY and CDR2 FYNNEI. The CDR3 nucleotides read TGTGCCAGCAGTGGTAGCGGGAGAGGTAACACCGGGGAGCTGTTTTTT. Residues: CASSGSGRGNTGELFF.

CDR3 nucleotide sequence: TGTGCCAGCAGCGGGATGGGGGCCAACGTCCTGACTTTC. Translated, it gives CASSGMGANVLTF. The gene calls are TRBV6-5 and TRBJ2-6; TRBD2 might be the D (5 bases). The CDR3 covers 13 residues. V was clipped by 6 bases and J by 4 bases, with 7 bases between them. Germline V gives CDR1 MNHEY, CDR2 SVGAGI.

The chain has TRBV5-1 and TRBJ2-7; TRBD1 might be the D (6 bases). Trimming pared 4 bases from V and 2 bases from J, leaving 19 bases between. CDR3 length equals 16 residues. Germline values: CDR1 SGHRS, CDR2 YFSETQ. The DNA for the CDR3 is TGCGCCAGCAGCGACGACGCTTACAGGGCAACCTACGAGCAGTACTTC. Its translation is CASSDDAYRATYEQYF.

This rearrangement joins TRBV7-3 to TRBJ2-3; possibly TRBD2 for D (6 bases). V lost 5 bases, J lost 5 bases, and 20 bases lay in between. CDR3 length: 16 residues. The germline gives CDR1 SGHTA, CDR2 FQGTGA. The CDR3 DNA sequence: TGTGCCAGCAGCCCCTGGGGGGACCAACTGGGAGATACGCAGTATTTT. Amino acid sequence: CASSPWGDQLGDTQYF.

The genes are TRBV2 and TRBJ2-3, with 10 positions matching TRBD2. Trimming took 4 bases from V and 3 from J; bases not matched to a gene: 7. This CDR3 region has 16 residues. Germline V gene sequence: CDR1 SNHLY, CDR2 FYNNEI. The CDR3 sequence is CASSALAGVATDTQYF. DNA for the CDR3: TGTGCCAGCAGTGCCCTAGCGGGGGTAGCGACAGATACGCAGTATTTT.